This TCR beta chain was captured in a study of shared clonotypes between healthy human individuals. The assay was immunoSEQ multiplex PCR, and TCRdb's table has in-frame clones only and misses some. The sample has 550,000 to 800,000 clones, 90% seen once. CDR1 is SEHNR, CDR2 FQNEAQ, per germline (reference sequence). V lost 1 base to trimming and J lost 11 bases, with 9 bases between them. The CDR3 runs 12 residues. The chain carries TRBV7-9 and TRBJ1-5; no definite D call. The TCR comes from a young man in good health. Some clones in this sample may be carry-over from other donors' samples. Material for sequencing was memory CD8+ T cells from PBMCs. Subset of the sample: CD45RO+ cells pooled with CCR7-negative TemRA cells. The DNA for the CDR3 is TGTGCCAGCAGCTTAGATTACTTGACCCAGCATTTT. It codes for CASSLDYLTQHF.